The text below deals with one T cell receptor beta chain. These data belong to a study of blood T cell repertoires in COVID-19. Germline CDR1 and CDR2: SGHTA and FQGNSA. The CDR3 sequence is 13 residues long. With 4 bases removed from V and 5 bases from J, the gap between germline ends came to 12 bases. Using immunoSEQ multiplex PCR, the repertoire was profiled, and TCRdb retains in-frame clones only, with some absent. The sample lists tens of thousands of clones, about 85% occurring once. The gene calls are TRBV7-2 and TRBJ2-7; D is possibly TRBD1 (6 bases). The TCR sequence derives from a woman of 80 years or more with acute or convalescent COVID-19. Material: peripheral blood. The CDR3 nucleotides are TGTGCCAGCAGCTCATTAGACAGGAACGAGCAGTACTTC. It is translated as CASSSLDRNEQYF. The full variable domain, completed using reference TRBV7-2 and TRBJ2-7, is GAGVSQSPSNKVTEKGKDVELRCDPISGHTALYWYRQSLGQGLEFLIYFQGNSAPDKSGLPSDRFSAERTGGSVSTLTIQRTQQEDSAVYLCASSSLDRNEQYFGPGTRLTVT.